A single T cell receptor beta chain is shown here with its context. Its matching antigen is unknown. The sample is drawn from a study of beta chain features in type 1 diabetes. Study-level findings and limits: No resolution was reached here on whether HLA type influences TCRB rearrangement. For Type 1 diabetes patients, all four CD4+ subsets carried TCRB CDR3s that were moderately but significantly shorter.

TCRB transcripts that were expressed got sequenced, as all of the isolated RNA had been reverse transcribed. Profiled with immunoSEQ multiplex PCR; TCRdb holds only in-frame clones, not every one. The data show a few hundred thousand clones, with 25% to 35% seen just once and 4% held by the top ten. Trimming shortened V by 6 bases and J by 2 bases, and 14 bases separated the two germline ends. Germline values: CDR1 MDHEN, CDR2 SYDVKM. CDR3 length: 14 amino acids. Sequencing used central memory CD4+ T cells from blood. This sequence was found in a man aged 25-45 years in good health. The gene calls are TRBV28 and TRBJ2-7; D might be TRBD2 (6 bases). Written as DNA, the CDR3 is TGTGCCAGCAGATCTCCAGGGAGGACCTACGAGCAGTACTTC. It specifies CASRSPGRTYEQYF.